This T cell receptor (beta chain) was sequenced in a study of T cell responses to AZD1222 COVID-19 vaccine (dated by TCRdb to the early 2020s). About the study as a whole: A total of just over 230 trial participants underwent TCR sequencing, of whom approximately 200 had received two doses of AZD1222 and some 26 had received two doses of the MenACWY control vaccine. Enrollment into the trials was organized by age into subgroups of 18-55, 56-69 and 70-plus years, and those subgroups contained approximately 150, 30 and 60 TCR-sequenced participants, respectively.

Trimming at the junction amounts to 2 bases on V and 0 bases on J, and the germline ends lie 13 bases apart. The CDR3 runs 16 amino acids, cysteine and phenylalanine included. Solely the CDR3 DNA is kept, with 48 bases framed from the first base. Via the germline V gene, CDR1 is MRHNA and CDR2 SNTAGT. The CDR3 regions of human TCRbeta chains were analyzed by immunosequencing. Under the source paper's analysis protocol: TCRs in the repertoires were compared against a reference library of SARS-CoV-2-specific TCRs that had been generated with the MIRA antigen-specificity platform. Breadth was defined as the fraction of unique TCRs that were SARS-CoV-2-associated. Depth was defined as the fraction of total T cells that were SARS-CoV-2-associated. Using the MIRA data, every spike-specific TCR was mapped to the spike region that the TCR reacted to and assigned to either a CD4 or a CD8 class. Log10-transformed breadth and depth values were compared by one-way ANOVA with Sidak's multiple comparisons tests. The clones in this table, taken by TCRdb from immuneACCESS, are in-frame only. Not every clone is retained; where verified, under half of the shortfall comes from an unresolved V gene, and the cause of the rest is unknown. That table gives V, J and clone size, and the DNA gave D and trimming. This sample holds about 79,000 clones; roughly 85% were observed only once. The ten largest account for approximately 1.3% of the sample.

What the research found in general, with its limitations: Epitopes outside the regions mutated in the B.1.351 and B.1.1.7 variants were reportedly recognized by nearly half of the unique spike-specific TCRs. Vaccine-associated CD4 TCRs spanned the whole spike protein, with dominant responses in regions 160-218 and 743-854. Conclusions about previously exposed vaccinees are limited because only five to seven AZD1222 recipients were SARS-CoV-2 seropositive at baseline. Because no day 14 peak-response samples were available, repertoires were characterized only after the peak T cell response. Participants were mostly white British, with more females than males. The authors suggested clonal diversity may have been underestimated. Spike-specific TCR breadth and depth rose significantly after two AZD1222 doses compared with day 0 and with MenACWY recipients. In the small 56-69-year group, the increase in depth fell short of significance, most likely because of low power.

The time point label on this specimen signifies: about 28 days (+/-7) after the second vaccine dose. AZD1222 recipients given second doses at about 4 weeks or at about 12 weeks were pooled, since spike-specific TCR depth and breadth were not found to differ between the two schedules. Vaccinee samples were obtained from the UK trials COV001 and COV002, which included a single-blind randomized controlled phase 2/3 trial of AZD1222 (ChAdOx1 nCoV-19) in healthy adults. Trial participant PBMC samples were collected at day 0 and day 28 after the second dose for TCRbeta chain sequencing. As regards this clone: Its antigen target is currently unknown. The record has no base qualities; no much larger clone is one base away.

The clonotype originates from an adult who received the AZD1222 COVID-19 vaccine. The sample in question was peripheral blood, obtained 28 days after the second AZD1222 dose. This sequence uses TRBV6-4 and TRBJ1-2; a tentative D match to TRBD1 spans 5 bases. In nucleotide form, the sequence is TGTGCCAGCAGTGACGGCAGGGCCACCTCTAACTATGGCTACACCTTC. The encoded protein is CASSDGRATSNYGYTF.